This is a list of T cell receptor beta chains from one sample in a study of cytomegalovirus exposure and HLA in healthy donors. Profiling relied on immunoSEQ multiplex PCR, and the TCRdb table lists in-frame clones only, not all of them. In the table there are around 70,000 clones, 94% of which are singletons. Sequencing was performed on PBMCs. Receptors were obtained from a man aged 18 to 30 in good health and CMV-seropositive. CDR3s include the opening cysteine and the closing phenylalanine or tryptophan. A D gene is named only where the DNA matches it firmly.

CDR3: CASSSRADEQYF; DNA: TGTGCCAGCAGTTCGAGGGCGGACGAGCAGTACTTC; V: TRBV6-5; D: NA; J: TRBJ2-7
CDR3: CASSVVSSGTYNEQFF; DNA: TGTGCCAGCAGCGTAGTTTCTAGCGGGACCTACAATGAGCAGTTCTTC; V: TRBV9; D: TRBD2; J: TRBJ2-1
CDR3: CAPGGYTF; DNA: TGTGCCCCCGGGGGCTACACCTTC; V: TRBV6-6; D: NA; J: TRBJ1-2
CDR3: CASTGTSGRDSYNEQFF; DNA: TGTGCCAGCACCGGGACTAGCGGGAGGGACTCCTACAATGAGCAGTTCTTC; V: TRBV19; D: TRBD2; J: TRBJ2-1
CDR3: CASSVDRGTNEKLFF; DNA: TGTGCCAGCAGCGTGGACAGGGGGACTAATGAAAAACTGTTTTTT; V: TRBV9; D: TRBD1; J: TRBJ1-4
CDR3: CASSLSGLASNEQYF; DNA: TGTGCCAGCAGCTTGTCTGGACTAGCGAGCAACGAGCAGTACTTC; V: TRBV5-4; D: TRBD2; J: TRBJ2-7
CDR3: CASSTIDGTGGEKLFF; DNA: TGTGCCAGCAGTACAATAGATGGGACAGGGGGAGAAAAACTGTTTTTT; V: TRBV28; D: TRBD1; J: TRBJ1-4
CDR3: CASSKAVWDASAGLMYNEQFF; DNA: TGTGCCAGCAGCAAAGCGGTCTGGGACGCCTCTGCGGGGTTAATGTACAATGAGCAGTTCTTC; V: TRBV21-1; D: NA; J: TRBJ2-1
CDR3: CASMRQSRQYF; DNA: TGTGCCAGCATGAGACAGTCGCGGCAGTACTTC; V: TRBV6-5; D: NA; J: TRBJ2-7
CDR3: CASSPSGTSFSEQYF; DNA: TGTGCCAGCTCACCTTCCGGGACTAGTTTCTCCGAGCAGTACTTC; V: TRBV18; D: TRBD2; J: TRBJ2-7